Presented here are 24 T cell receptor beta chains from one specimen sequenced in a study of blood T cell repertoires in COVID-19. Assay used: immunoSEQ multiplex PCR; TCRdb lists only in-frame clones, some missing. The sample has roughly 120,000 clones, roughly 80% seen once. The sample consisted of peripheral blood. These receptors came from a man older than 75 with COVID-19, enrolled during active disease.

Here the CDR3 DNA reads TGTGCCTGGAGTAGGGGGCAAGGGCAGTTCTTC. Residues: CAWSRGQGQFF. This chain links TRBV30 with TRBJ2-1, with 7 nucleotides matching TRBD1. The CDR3 runs 11 residues. CDR1 and CDR2 (germline): GTSNPN, SVGIG (reference sequence). The V gene end was trimmed by 2 bases and the J gene end by 12 bases; junction bases not matched to a gene: 4.

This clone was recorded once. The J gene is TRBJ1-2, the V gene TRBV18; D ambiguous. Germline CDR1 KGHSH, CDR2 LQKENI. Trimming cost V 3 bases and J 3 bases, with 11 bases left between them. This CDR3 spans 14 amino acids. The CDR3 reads CASSPRGVDYGYTF. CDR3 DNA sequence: TGTGCCAGCTCACCGCGTGGAGTCGACTATGGCTACACCTTC.

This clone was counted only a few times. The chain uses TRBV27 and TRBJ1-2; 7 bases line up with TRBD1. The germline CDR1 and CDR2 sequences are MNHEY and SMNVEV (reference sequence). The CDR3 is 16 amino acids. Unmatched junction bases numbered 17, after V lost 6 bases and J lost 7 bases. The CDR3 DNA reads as TGTGCCAGCAGCTTAACATCCGTGGGCAGGGGGGTTGGCTACACCTTC. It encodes CASSLTSVGRGVGYTF.

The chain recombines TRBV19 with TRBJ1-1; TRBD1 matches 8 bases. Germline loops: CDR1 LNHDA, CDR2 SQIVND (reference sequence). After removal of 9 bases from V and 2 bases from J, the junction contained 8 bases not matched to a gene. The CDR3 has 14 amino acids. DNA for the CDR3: TGTGCCAGCCACCGGACAGGGATAAACACTGAAGCTTTCTTT. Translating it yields CASHRTGINTEAFF.

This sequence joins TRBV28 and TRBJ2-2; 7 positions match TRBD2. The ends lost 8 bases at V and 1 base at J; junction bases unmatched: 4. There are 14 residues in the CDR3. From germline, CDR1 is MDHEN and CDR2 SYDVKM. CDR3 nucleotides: TGTGCCAGCGGTAGCGGGCTGAACACCGGGGAGCTGTTTTTT. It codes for CASGSGLNTGELFF.

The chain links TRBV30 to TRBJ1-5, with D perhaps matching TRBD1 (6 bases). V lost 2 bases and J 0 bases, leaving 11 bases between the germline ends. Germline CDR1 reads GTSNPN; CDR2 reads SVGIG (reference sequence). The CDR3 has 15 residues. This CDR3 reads CAWSRGGFSNQPQHF. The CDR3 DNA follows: TGTGCCTGGAGTCGAGGGGGTTTTAGCAATCAGCCCCAGCATTTT.

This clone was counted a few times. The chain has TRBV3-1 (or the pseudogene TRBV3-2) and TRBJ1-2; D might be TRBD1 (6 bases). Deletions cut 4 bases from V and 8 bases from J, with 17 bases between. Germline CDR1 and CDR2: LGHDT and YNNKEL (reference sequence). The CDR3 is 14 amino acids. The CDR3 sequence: CASSLTAGELGYTF. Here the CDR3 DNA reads TGTGCCAGCAGCCTTACAGCAGGGGAGTTAGGCTACACCTTC.

The CDR3, as DNA: TGTGCCAGCAGTATCGACAGGGGGCCGAACACTGAAGCTTTCTTT. It translates to CASSIDRGPNTEAFF. V usage is TRBV27 and J usage is TRBJ1-1, with 10 positions matching TRBD1. Germline CDR1 is MNHEY and CDR2 is SMNVEV (reference sequence). V shed 5 bases and J 1 base; nucleotides not matched to a gene: 4. The CDR3 has 15 amino acids.

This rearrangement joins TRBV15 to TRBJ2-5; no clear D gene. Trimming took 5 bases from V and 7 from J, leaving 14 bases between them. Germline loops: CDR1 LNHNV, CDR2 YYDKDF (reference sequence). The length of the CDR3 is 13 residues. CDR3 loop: CATSASADGTQYF. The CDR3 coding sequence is TGTGCCACCAGCGCTAGTGCCGACGGGACCCAGTACTTC.

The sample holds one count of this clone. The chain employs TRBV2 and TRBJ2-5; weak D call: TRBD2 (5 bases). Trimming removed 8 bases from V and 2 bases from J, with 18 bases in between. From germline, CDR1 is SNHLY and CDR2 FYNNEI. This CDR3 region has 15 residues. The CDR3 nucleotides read TGTGCCAGCTCTGAGGGTTTGGGGTGGCAAGAGACCCAGTACTTC. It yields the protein CASSEGLGWQETQYF.

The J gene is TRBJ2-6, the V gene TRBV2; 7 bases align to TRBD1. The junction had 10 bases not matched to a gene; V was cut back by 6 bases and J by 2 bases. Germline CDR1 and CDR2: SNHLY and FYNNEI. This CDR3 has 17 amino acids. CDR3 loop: CASSDYLQGPGANVLTF. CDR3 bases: TGTGCCAGCAGCGATTACTTACAGGGGCCTGGGGCCAACGTCCTGACTTTC. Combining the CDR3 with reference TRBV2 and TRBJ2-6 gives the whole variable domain EPEVTQTPSHQVTQMGQEVILRCVPISNHLYFYWYRQILGQKVEFLVSFYNNEISEKSEIFDDQFSVERPDGSNFTLKIRSTKLEDSAMYFCASSDYLQGPGANVLTFGAGSRLTVL.

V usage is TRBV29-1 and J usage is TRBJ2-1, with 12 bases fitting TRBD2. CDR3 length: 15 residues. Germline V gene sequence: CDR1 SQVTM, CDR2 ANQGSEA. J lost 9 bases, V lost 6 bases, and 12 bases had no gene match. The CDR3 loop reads CSVDELAGGIGEQFF. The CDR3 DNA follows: TGCAGCGTAGACGAGCTAGCGGGAGGGATCGGTGAGCAGTTCTTC.

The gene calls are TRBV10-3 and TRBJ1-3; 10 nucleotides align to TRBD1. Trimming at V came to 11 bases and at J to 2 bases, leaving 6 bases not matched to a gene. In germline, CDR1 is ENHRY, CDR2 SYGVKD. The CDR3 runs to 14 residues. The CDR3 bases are TGTGCCGCGGAAGGACAGGGGGCTGGAAACACCATATATTTT. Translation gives CAAEGQGAGNTIYF.

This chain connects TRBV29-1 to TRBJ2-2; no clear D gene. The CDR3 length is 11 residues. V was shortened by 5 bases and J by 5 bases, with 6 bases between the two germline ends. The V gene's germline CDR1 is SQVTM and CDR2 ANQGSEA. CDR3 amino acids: CSVRVTGELFF. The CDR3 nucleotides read TGCAGCGTTAGAGTGACCGGGGAGCTGTTTTTT.

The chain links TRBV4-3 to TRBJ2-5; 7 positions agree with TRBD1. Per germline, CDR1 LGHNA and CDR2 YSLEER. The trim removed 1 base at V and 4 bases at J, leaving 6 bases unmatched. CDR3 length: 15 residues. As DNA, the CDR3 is TGCGCCAGCAGCCAAGGACAGGGTGGAGGAGAGACCCAGTACTTC. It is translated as CASSQGQGGGETQYF.

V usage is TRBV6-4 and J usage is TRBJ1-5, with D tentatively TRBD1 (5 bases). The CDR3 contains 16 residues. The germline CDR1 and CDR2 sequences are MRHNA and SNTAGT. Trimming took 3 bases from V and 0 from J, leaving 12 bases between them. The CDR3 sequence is CASSEQAGLSNQPQHF. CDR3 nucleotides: TGTGCCAGCAGTGAACAAGCAGGGCTTAGCAATCAGCCCCAGCATTTT.

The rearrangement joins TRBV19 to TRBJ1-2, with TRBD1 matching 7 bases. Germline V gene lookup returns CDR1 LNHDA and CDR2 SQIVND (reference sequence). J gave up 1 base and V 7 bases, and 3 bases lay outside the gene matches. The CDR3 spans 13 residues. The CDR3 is CASTDRVNYGYTF. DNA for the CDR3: TGTGCCAGTACAGACAGGGTTAACTATGGCTACACCTTC. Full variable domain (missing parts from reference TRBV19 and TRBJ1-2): DGGITQSPKYLFRKEGQNVTLSCEQNLNHDAMYWYRQDPGQGLRLIYYSQIVNDFQKGDIAEGYSVSREKKESFPLTVTSAQKNPTAFYLCASTDRVNYGYTFGSGTRLTVV.

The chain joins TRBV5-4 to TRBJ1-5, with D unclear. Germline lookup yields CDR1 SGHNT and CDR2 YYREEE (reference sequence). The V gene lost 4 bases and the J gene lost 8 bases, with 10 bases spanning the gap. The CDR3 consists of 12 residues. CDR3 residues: CASSRDEEPQHF. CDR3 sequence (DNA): TGTGCCAGCAGCCGTGATGAGGAGCCCCAGCATTTT.

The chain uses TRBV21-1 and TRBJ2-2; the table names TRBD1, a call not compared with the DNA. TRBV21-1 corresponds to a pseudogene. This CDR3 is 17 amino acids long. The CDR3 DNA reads TGTGCCAGCAGCAAAGCGCTTGTGACAGATAACACCGGGGAGCTGTTTTTT. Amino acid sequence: CASSKALVTDNTGELFF.

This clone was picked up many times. The CDR3 here is CASSLAAGEQYF. CDR3 bases: TGTGCCAGCAGCTTAGCGGCGGGAGAGCAGTACTTC. The V gene is TRBV7-8, the J gene TRBJ2-7, with D maybe TRBD2 (6 bases). The germline V and J ends were trimmed by 0 bases and 7 bases, with 7 bases remaining between them. This CDR3 has 12 residues. The germline gives CDR1 SGHVS, CDR2 FQNEAQ.

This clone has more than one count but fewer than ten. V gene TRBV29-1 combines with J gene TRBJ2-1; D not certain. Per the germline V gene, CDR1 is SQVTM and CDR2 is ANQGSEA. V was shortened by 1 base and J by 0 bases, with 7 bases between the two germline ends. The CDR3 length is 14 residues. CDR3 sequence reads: CSVEGYSSYNEQFF. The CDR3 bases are TGCAGCGTTGAAGGATATAGCTCCTACAATGAGCAGTTCTTC.

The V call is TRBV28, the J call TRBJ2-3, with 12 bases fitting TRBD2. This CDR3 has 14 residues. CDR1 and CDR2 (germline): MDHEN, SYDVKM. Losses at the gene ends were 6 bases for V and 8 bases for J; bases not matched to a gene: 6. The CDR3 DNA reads TGTGCCAGCAGACGACTAGCGGGAGAGGTTACGCAGTATTTT. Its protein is CASRRLAGEVTQYF.

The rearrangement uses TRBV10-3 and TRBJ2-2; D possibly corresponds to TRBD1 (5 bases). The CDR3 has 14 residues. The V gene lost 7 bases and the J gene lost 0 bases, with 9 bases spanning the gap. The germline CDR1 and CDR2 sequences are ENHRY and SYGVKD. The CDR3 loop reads CAITQGTNTGELFF. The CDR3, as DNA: TGTGCCATCACGCAGGGAACGAACACCGGGGAGCTGTTTTTT.

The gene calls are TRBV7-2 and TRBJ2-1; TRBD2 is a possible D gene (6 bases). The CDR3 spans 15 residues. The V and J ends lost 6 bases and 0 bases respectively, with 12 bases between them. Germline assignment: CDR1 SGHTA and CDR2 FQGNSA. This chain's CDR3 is CASSSGLPSYNEQFF. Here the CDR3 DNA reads TGTGCCAGCAGTTCTGGACTACCCTCCTACAATGAGCAGTTCTTC.